This TCR beta chain comes out of a study of Graves' ophthalmopathy and Graves' hyperthyroidism. General observations from the study: Detection in blood was also observed for most expanded thyroid clonotypes above 0.001 frequency.

This clonotype was picked up many times. Antigen specificity is unknown. CDR3 regions of TCR beta were amplified from RNA transcripts. In the first round, RT-PCR was carried out with HTBI primers, and a multiplex PCR formed the second round. One entry per CDR3 protein results from TCRdb running MiXCR on the multiplex PCR reads. This table holds about 210,000 distinct CDR3 sequences, less than 30% found once. Germline CDR1 and CDR2: MNHEY and SMNVEV (reference sequence). Trimming shortened V by 4 bases and J by 0 bases, and 10 bases separated the two germline ends. This CDR3 is built from 14 residues. Moderate-to-severe activity, CAS ≥3, NOSPECS ≥4 and a duration under 3 months were seen in donors with ophthalmopathy. The authors isolated PBMCs from about 10 ml of fresh peripheral blood.

This sequence was found in a man in his fifties or sixties with Graves' ophthalmopathy. Material: peripheral blood. The chain links TRBV27 to TRBJ2-7; D is uncertain. The CDR3 nucleotides read TGTGCCAGCAGTTATACCAGATACTCCTACGAGCAGTACTTC. Its protein product is CASSYTRYSYEQYF.